The rows below give T cell receptor beta chains drawn from one sample of a study of cytomegalovirus exposure and HLA in healthy donors. The assay was immunoSEQ multiplex PCR, and TCRdb's table has in-frame clones only and misses some. The sample consists of fewer than 200,000 clones, 81% of them appearing once. The specimen sequenced was PBMCs. These receptors all stem from a man aged 35 to 55 in good health and CMV-seropositive. Both conserved end residues are part of each CDR3. The order of the fields is J gene, clone size, D gene, V gene, CDR3 DNA, CDR3 protein. The D gene is left open where the match is weak. Where a row states a size, it is once, few, many or the class of an expanded clone; other rows omit it.

>TRBJ1-1|-|-|TRBV7-9
TGTGCCAGCAGCTTAGAAGGAGGGGTGGGGAACACTGAAGCTTTCTTT
CASSLEGGVGNTEAFF
>TRBJ2-3|-|TRBD1|TRBV4-2
TGTGCCAGCAGCCAAGAACACGGGACAGATAGCACAGATACGCAGTATTTT
CASSQEHGTDSTDTQYF
>TRBJ1-2|-|-|TRBV27
TGTGCCAGCAGTACGACAGGACGGGCGGACTATGGCTACACCTTC
CASSTTGRADYGYTF
>TRBJ2-1|-|TRBD2|TRBV5-1
TGCGCCAGCAGCTTGAAGACTAGCGGGGGGGCCTTCTACAATGAGCAGTTCTTC
CASSLKTSGGAFYNEQFF
>TRBJ1-1|few|-|TRBV5-4
TGTGCCAGCAGCGCCCAGATGAACACTGAAGCTTTCTTT
CASSAQMNTEAFF
>TRBJ2-1|-|-|TRBV4-3
TGCGCCAGCAGCCCCAGCGGGTCTTCATACAATGAGCAGTTCTTC
CASSPSGSSYNEQFF
>TRBJ2-7|-|TRBD2|TRBV5-1
TGCGCCAGCAGCTTGCGCCCCGGGACTAGCGGGAGAGCCTACGAGCAGTACTTC
CASSLRPGTSGRAYEQYF
>TRBJ1-3|-|TRBD1|TRBV7-2
TGTGCCAGCAGCTTAGCGGCAGGGGGAGTAGGAAACACCATATATTTT
CASSLAAGGVGNTIYF
>TRBJ1-6|-|-|TRBV30
TGTGCCTGGAGTGCCGGAGTCCCCGTCGGATCACCCCTCCACTTT
CAWSAGVPVGSPLHF
>TRBJ2-1|few|-|TRBV9
TGTGCCAGCAGCGTAAGGTGGGAGATCGGTGAGCAGTTCTTC
CASSVRWEIGEQFF
>TRBJ2-1|-|TRBD2|TRBV4-1
TGCGCCAGCAGCCAGTACGACGGGACTAGCGGATTCGGGGCTACTGAGCAGTTCTTC
CASSQYDGTSGFGATEQFF
>TRBJ1-5|-|-|TRBV5-1
TGCGCCAGCAGCTTGGTGGCAGGGGCTAATCAGCCCCAGCATTTT
CASSLVAGANQPQHF
>TRBJ1-5|-|-|TRBV18
TGTGCCAGCTCACAATCAGGGGTCAGCAATCAGCCCCAGCATTTT
CASSQSGVSNQPQHF
>TRBJ1-5|-|TRBD1|TRBV18
TGTGCCAGCTCATCCGGGACAGGGGGGACGGGTAGCAATCAGCCCCAGCATTTT
CASSSGTGGTGSNQPQHF
>TRBJ1-1|-|-|TRBV7-9
TGTGCCAGCAGCCCGTGGGGGGAGAACACTGAAGCTTTCTTT
CASSPWGENTEAFF
>TRBJ2-3|-|TRBD2|TRBV15
TGTGCCACCAGCAGAGGCCTTAGGAGCGGGGGCCCAGATACGCAGTATTTT
CATSRGLRSGGPDTQYF
>TRBJ1-2|-|TRBD1|TRBV18
TGTGCCAGCTCTCCAAATCGACAGGGCCACCCGGGACGGTATGGCTACACCTTC
CASSPNRQGHPGRYGYTF
>TRBJ2-2|-|TRBD1|TRBV6-1
TGTGCCAGCAGTGAACCGCAGGGGGCAGACACCGGGGAGCTGTTTTTT
CASSEPQGADTGELFF
>TRBJ2-7|-|-|TRBV7-2
TGTGCCAGCAGCTTAAAGGGGGGGGAGCAGTACTTC
CASSLKGGEQYF
>TRBJ2-7|-|-|TRBV30
TGTGCTCGGAGCACACAGGGCGCCTACGAGCAGTACTTC
CARSTQGAYEQYF
>TRBJ1-3|-|-|TRBV28
TGTGCCAGCAGTTTAATGCAGTCCGGAAACACCATATATTTT
CASSLMQSGNTIYF
>TRBJ2-7|-|-|TRBV29-1
TGCAGCGTTGAGCACGGCGGGGGGACAGGGAGATACGAGCAGTACTTC
CSVEHGGGTGRYEQYF
>TRBJ2-1|-|TRBD2|TRBV5-6
TGTGCCAGCAGCTTGGTGAGGCTAGCGGGGAGGATCGCCTACAATGAGCAGTTCTTC
CASSLVRLAGRIAYNEQFF
>TRBJ2-6|-|-|TRBV11-2
TGTGCCAGCAGCGTTGGGAGGTCGGGGGCCAACGTCCTGACTTTC
CASSVGRSGANVLTF
>TRBJ1-3|-|-|TRBV5-5
TGTGCCAGCAGCTTGGGCTGGTCCAGAAGCTCTGGAAACACCATATATTTT
CASSLGWSRSSGNTIYF
>TRBJ1-5|-|-|TRBV10-3
TGTGCCATCAGTGAGTCGCGGCAGCTCCAGCATTTT
CAISESRQLQHF
>TRBJ2-1|-|-|TRBV19
TGTGCCAGTAGTAGTTGGCTACCGGGTGGCAATGAGCAGTTCTTC
CASSSWLPGGNEQFF
>TRBJ2-2|-|-|TRBV7-9
TGTTCCAGCAGCTCTTCTCTGGAGGCCACAAACACCGGGGAGCTGTTTTTT
CSSSSSLEATNTGELFF
>TRBJ2-7|-|-|TRBV10-2
TGCGCCAGCAGGGCGGTGGCTACAAGCTCCTACGAGCAGTACTTC
CASRAVATSSYEQYF
>TRBJ2-7|once|-|TRBV20-1
TGCAGTGCTTCACAGGGAATCGAGCAGTACTTC
CSASQGIEQYF
>TRBJ2-6|-|TRBD1|TRBV4-3
TGCGCCAGCAGCCAAGATGGGGGACAGGGGGTAGGTGGGGCCAACGTCCTGACTTTC
CASSQDGGQGVGGANVLTF
>TRBJ1-4|-|-|TRBV7-6
TGTGCCAGCAGCCATACAGGGAACGCTAATGAAAAACTGTTTTTT
CASSHTGNANEKLFF
>TRBJ2-7|-|-|TRBV19
TGTGCCAGTAGTAAACCCAGCGGCGAGCAGTACTTC
CASSKPSGEQYF
>TRBJ2-5|-|-|TRBV7-9
TGTGCCAGCAGCCCCCCAGGGGATGGAGAGACCCAGTACTTC
CASSPPGDGETQYF
>TRBJ1-5|-|-|TRBV5-4
TGTGCCAGCAGCTTTTTAACCTGGGACACTTTCGGCAATCAGCCCCAGCATTTT
CASSFLTWDTFGNQPQHF
>TRBJ1-5|-|TRBD1|TRBV6-1
TGTGCCAGCAGCTGGACAGGGGGGTACAATCAGCCCCAGCATTTT
CASSWTGGYNQPQHF
>TRBJ2-1|-|TRBD1|TRBV5-1
TGCGCCAGCAGCGGAGGGACAGGTCCTTACAATGAGCAGTTCTTC
CASSGGTGPYNEQFF
>TRBJ1-6|-|TRBD1|TRBV2
TGTGCCAGCAGTCAGGACAGGTATAATTCACCCCTCCACTTT
CASSQDRYNSPLHF
>TRBJ1-2|-|TRBD1|TRBV5-4
TGTGCCAGCAGCTTTAGTTCGGGACAGGGAGACTATGGCTACACCTTC
CASSFSSGQGDYGYTF
>TRBJ2-5|few|TRBD2|TRBV5-4
TGTGCCAGCAGCCGGGGACTAGCGGGACAAGAGACCCAGTACTTC
CASSRGLAGQETQYF
>TRBJ2-5|-|-|TRBV11-2
TGTGCCAGCAGCTTTCAAGAGGAGACCCAGTACTTC
CASSFQEETQYF
>TRBJ2-1|-|TRBD2|TRBV7-2
TGTGCCAGCAGCTTACTAACCCGGACTAGCAGGAATGAGCAGTTCTTC
CASSLLTRTSRNEQFF
>TRBJ1-6|-|TRBD1|TRBV6-1
TGTGCCAGCAGCGCGGCGGGACAGGATAATTCACCCCTCCACTTT
CASSAAGQDNSPLHF
>TRBJ1-1|-|-|TRBV11-2
TGTGCCAGCAGCATGACCGGGGGGAACACTGAAGCTTTCTTT
CASSMTGGNTEAFF
>TRBJ1-2|once|-|TRBV4-1
TGCGCCAGCAGCCCCCGGGCAGGGGTCTATGGCTACACCTTC
CASSPRAGVYGYTF
>TRBJ2-7|-|TRBD1|TRBV14
TGTGCCAGCAGCCAGATTCCGGGACAGGGCTACGAGCAGTACTTC
CASSQIPGQGYEQYF
>TRBJ2-1|few|TRBD2|TRBV7-3
TGTGCCAGCAGCCCCCGTGAGAGCGGGGGGTACAATGAGCAGTTCTTC
CASSPRESGGYNEQFF
>TRBJ1-5|-|-|TRBV6-1
TGTGCCAGCAGTTGGGGGCTTAGCAATCAGCCCCAGCATTTT
CASSWGLSNQPQHF
>TRBJ1-3|-|-|TRBV5-8
TGTGCCAGCAAGTGGGGGCACAGAAACACCATATATTTT
CASKWGHRNTIYF
>TRBJ2-3|-|-|TRBV5-6
TGTGCCAGCAGCTTGGCCGGTGGGAGAGGCACAGATACGCAGTATTTT
CASSLAGGRGTDTQYF
>TRBJ2-5|-|TRBD1|TRBV6-1
TGTGCCAGCAGTGATTACAGGGGTATTGCAGAGACCCAGTACTTC
CASSDYRGIAETQYF